This T cell receptor beta chain was observed in a study of response to subunit inactivated influenza vaccine (dated by TCRdb to 2017 to 2018). Regarding the complete study: Deep quantitative T cell receptor repertoire profiling was used in the study to track responses to a trivalent subunit inactivated influenza vaccine. Study-level results and caveats: According to the authors, only a limited number of new T cells may be recruited by each seasonal influenza vaccination.

V lost 4 bases and J lost 2 bases, and the count of bases not matched to a germline gene is 7. CDR3 length: 14 amino acids, cysteine to phenylalanine. Only CDR3 DNA remains: 42 bases, in frame from the first base. From the germline V gene (reference sequence), CDR1 is GTSNPN and CDR2 is SVGIG. Receptor libraries were prepared by RT-PCR. The sequencer was an Illumina HiSeq 2500. TCRdb applied fastp at Q25 and MiXCR to the public reads, then kept only in-frame beta chains. Duplicate CDR3 protein sequences are folded into a single record with the most common DNA and genes. Present in this sample are about 830,000 distinct CDR3 sequences, approximately 17% of which were seen just once. The ten largest clones add up to 11% of the sample. This clonotype was observed a handful of times. Its antigen specificity is not known. Per-base quality was not reported, and no clone a single base away is much larger than it.

The rearranged segments are TRBV30 and TRBJ2-5, with TRBD1 identical over 7 junction bases. This TCR derives from a man aged 45-60 years who received an inactivated influenza vaccine. Donor details come from another sample of the same person, matched by shared clones. The sample was PBMCs from blood, taken roughly 5 days after vaccination. The sequence in DNA is TGTGCCTGGACCAAGACAGGGCGACAAGAGACCCAGTACTTC. It encodes CAWTKTGRQETQYF.